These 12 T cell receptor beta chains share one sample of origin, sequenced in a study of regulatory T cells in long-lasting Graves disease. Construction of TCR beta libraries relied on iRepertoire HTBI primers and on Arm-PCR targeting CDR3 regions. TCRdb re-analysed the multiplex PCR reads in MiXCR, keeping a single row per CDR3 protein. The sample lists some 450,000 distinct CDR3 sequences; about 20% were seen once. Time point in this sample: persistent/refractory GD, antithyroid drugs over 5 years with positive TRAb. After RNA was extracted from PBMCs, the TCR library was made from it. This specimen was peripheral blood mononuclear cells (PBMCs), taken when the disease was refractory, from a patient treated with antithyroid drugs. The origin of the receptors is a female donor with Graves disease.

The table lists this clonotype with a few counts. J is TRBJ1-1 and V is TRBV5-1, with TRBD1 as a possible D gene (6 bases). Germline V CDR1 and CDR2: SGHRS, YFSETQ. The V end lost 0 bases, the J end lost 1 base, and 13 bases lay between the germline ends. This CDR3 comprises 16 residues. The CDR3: CASSLEGGGANTEAFF. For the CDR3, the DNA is TGCGCCAGCAGCTTGGAGGGAGGGGGGGCGAACACTGAAGCTTTCTTT. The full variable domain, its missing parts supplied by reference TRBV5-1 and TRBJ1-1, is KAGVTQTPRYLIKTRGQQVTLSCSPISGHRSVSWYQQTPGQGLQFLFEYFSETQRNKGNFPGRFSGRQFSNSRSEMNVSTLELGDSALYLCASSLEGGGANTEAFFGQGTRLTVV.

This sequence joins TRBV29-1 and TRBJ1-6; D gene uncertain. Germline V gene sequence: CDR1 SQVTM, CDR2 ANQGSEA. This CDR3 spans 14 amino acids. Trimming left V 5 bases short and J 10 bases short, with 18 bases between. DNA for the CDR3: TGCAGCGTTCGGGGTGTGGGGTCGGGGTCACCCCTCCACTTT. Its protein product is CSVRGVGSGSPLHF.

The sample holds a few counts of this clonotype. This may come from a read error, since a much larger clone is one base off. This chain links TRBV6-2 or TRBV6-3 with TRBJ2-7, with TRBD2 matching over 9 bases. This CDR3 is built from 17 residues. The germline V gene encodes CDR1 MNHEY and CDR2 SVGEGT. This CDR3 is CASSYFPDPGLAYGQYF. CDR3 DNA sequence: TGTGCCAGCAGTTACTTCCCCGATCCGGGACTAGCTTACGGGCAGTACTTC.

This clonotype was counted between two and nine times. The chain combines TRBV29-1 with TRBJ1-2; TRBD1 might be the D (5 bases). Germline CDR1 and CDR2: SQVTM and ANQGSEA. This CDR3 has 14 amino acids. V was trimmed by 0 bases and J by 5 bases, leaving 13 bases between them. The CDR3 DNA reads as TGCAGCGTTGAAGATATAAGAAGACAGTATGGCTACACCTTC. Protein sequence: CSVEDIRRQYGYTF.

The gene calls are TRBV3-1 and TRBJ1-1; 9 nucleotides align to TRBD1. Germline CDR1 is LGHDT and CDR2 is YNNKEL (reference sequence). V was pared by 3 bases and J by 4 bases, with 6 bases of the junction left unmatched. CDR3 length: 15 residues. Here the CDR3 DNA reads TGTGCCAGCAGCCAGCAGGACAGGGGCGGCACTGAAGCTTTCTTT. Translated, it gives CASSQQDRGGTEAFF.

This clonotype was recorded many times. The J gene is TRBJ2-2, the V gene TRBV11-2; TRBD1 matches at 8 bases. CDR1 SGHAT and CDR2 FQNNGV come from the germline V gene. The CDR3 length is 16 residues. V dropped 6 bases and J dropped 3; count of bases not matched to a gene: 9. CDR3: CASSLMGQVHTGELFF. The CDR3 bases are TGTGCCAGCAGTTTAATGGGACAGGTACACACCGGGGAGCTGTTTTTT.

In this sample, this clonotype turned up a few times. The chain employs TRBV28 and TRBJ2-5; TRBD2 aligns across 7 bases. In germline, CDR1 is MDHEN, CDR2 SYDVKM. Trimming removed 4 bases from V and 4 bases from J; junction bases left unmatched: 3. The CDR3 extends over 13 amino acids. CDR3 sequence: CASSSRLAETQYF. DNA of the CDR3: TGTGCCAGCAGTTCCCGACTAGCAGAGACCCAGTACTTC.

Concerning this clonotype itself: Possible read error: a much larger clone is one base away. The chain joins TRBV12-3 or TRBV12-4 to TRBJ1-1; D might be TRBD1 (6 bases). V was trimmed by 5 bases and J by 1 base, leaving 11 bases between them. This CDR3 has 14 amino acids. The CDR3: CASSPWTANTEAFF. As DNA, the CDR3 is TGTGCCAGCAGTCCCTGGACAGCGAACACTGAAGCTTTCTTT.

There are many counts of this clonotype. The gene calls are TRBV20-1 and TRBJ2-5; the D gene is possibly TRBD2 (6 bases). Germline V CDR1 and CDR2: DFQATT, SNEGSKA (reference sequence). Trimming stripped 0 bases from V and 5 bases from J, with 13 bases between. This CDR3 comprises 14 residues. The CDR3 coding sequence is TGCAGTGCTAGAGATAGCGGAGCTGGGGAGACCCAGTACTTC. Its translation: CSARDSGAGETQYF.

CDR3: CASSYTGQGFQPQHF. In DNA form, the CDR3 reads TGTGCCAGCAGTTACACAGGACAGGGGTTTCAGCCCCAGCATTTT. The rearrangement uses TRBV6-5 and TRBJ1-5, with TRBD1 identical over 9 bases. The CDR3 extends over 15 amino acids. CDR1 is MNHEY and CDR2 is SVGAGI in the germline V gene. Trimming took 2 bases from V and 6 from J; bases not matched to a gene: 5.

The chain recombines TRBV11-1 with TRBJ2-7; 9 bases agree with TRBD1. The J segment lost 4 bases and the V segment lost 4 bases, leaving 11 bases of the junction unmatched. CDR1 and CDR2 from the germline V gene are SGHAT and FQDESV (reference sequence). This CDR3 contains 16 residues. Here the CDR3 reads CASSSEPGQGIYEQYF. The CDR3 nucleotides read TGTGCCAGCAGCTCGGAGCCGGGACAGGGTATATACGAGCAGTACTTC.

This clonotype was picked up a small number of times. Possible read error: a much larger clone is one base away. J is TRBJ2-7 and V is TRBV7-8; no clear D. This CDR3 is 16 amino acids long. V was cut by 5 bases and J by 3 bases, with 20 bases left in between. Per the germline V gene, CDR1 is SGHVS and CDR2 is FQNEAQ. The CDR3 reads CASSNHDPEQLYEQYF. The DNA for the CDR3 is TGTGCCAGCAGCAACCACGATCCGGAACAGCTCTACGAGCAGTACTTC.